The 25 T cell receptor beta chains in this list originate from one sample, sequenced in a study of identical twins. A single record per CDR3 protein comes from TCRdb applying MiXCR to the 5' RACE reads. The sample lists 300,000 to 400,000 distinct CDR3 sequences; 9% were seen once. The specimen was naive T cells sorted from blood. The receptors shown here come from a woman between 50 and 59 years old in good health.

The rearrangement links TRBV4-1 to TRBJ2-1; tentatively, D is TRBD2 (5 bases). V dropped 6 bases and J dropped 0 bases, with 15 bases sitting between them. Germline V gene lookup returns CDR1 MGHRA and CDR2 YSYEKL. The CDR3 spans 16 residues. In DNA form, the CDR3 reads TGCGCCAGCAGGGCCCCGGAGCGGAGCTCCTACAATGAGCAGTTCTTC. Translated: CASRAPERSSYNEQFF.

The rearrangement uses TRBV5-1 and TRBJ2-2, with TRBD2 matching 7 bases. From germline, CDR1 is SGHRS and CDR2 YFSETQ. The CDR3 sequence is 14 residues long. V lost 3 bases, J lost 6 bases, and 5 bases stayed unmatched. In DNA form, the CDR3 reads TGCGCCAGCAGCTGGATTAGCGGGTCCGGGGAGCTGTTTTTT. Residues: CASSWISGSGELFF.

This sequence joins TRBV12-3 or TRBV12-4 and TRBJ2-5, with D unclear. The germline V and J ends were trimmed by 6 bases and 0 bases, with 11 bases remaining between them. The CDR3 is 14 residues long. The CDR3 DNA reads TGTGCCAGCAGCCCGACTGGGTACCAAGAGACCCAGTACTTC. Residues: CASSPTGYQETQYF.

This clonotype showed up just a few times. V gene TRBV10-3 combines with J gene TRBJ2-1; 8 bases are a match to TRBD2. Germline CDR1 ENHRY, CDR2 SYGVKD. The CDR3 extends over 15 amino acids. V gave up 0 bases and J gave up 5 bases; unmatched junction bases: 3. CDR3 region: CAISESTSVDNEQFF. The CDR3 DNA reads TGTGCCATCAGTGAGTCGACTAGCGTAGACAATGAGCAGTTCTTC.

This clonotype was picked up many times. This chain connects TRBV5-1 to TRBJ2-7; 9 nucleotides align to TRBD1. V lost 0 bases to trimming and J lost 2 bases; unmatched junction nucleotides: 6. The CDR3 is 16 residues long. Germline CDR1 reads SGHRS; CDR2 reads YFSETQ. CDR3 DNA: TGCGCCAGCAGCTTGGGTGACAGGGGGATGACCTACGAGCAGTACTTC. This codes for CASSLGDRGMTYEQYF.

This clonotype was counted many times. V gene TRBV2 combines with J gene TRBJ2-1; unclear D gene. V was cut by 2 bases and J by 0 bases, with 8 bases left in between. This CDR3 comprises 15 residues. Germline-derived CDR1 and CDR2 are SNHLY and FYNNEI. CDR3 protein: CASSEMASSYNEQFF. The DNA for the CDR3 is TGTGCCAGCAGTGAAATGGCAAGCTCCTACAATGAGCAGTTCTTC. Full variable domain (remainder filled in from reference TRBV2 and TRBJ2-1): EPEVTQTPSHQVTQMGQEVILRCVPISNHLYFYWYRQILGQKVEFLVSFYNNEISEKSEIFDDQFSVERPDGSNFTLKIRSTKLEDSAMYFCASSEMASSYNEQFFGPGTRLTVL.

This CDR3 is CASSFLAADEQYF. DNA of the CDR3: TGCGCCAGCAGCTTTCTAGCGGCCGACGAGCAGTACTTC. The chain has TRBV5-1 and TRBJ2-7; 7 positions agree with TRBD2. Per the germline V gene, CDR1 is SGHRS and CDR2 is YFSETQ. The CDR3 extends over 13 amino acids. Trimming took 2 bases from V and 5 from J; bases not matched to a gene: 4.

There are a few counts of this clonotype. The CDR3: CAITQTGGRTEAFF. The CDR3 bases are TGTGCCATCACTCAGACAGGGGGAAGAACTGAAGCTTTCTTT. The chain combines TRBV10-3 with TRBJ1-1, with TRBD1 matching over 9 bases. Germline assignment: CDR1 ENHRY and CDR2 SYGVKD. The CDR3 extends over 14 amino acids. The junction had 8 bases not matched to a gene; V was cut back by 7 bases and J by 5 bases.

This clonotype was counted at least ten times. The CDR3 reads CASSGQIRALVGQHFYGYTF. CDR3 nucleotide sequence: TGTGCCAGCAGTGGCCAAATTCGGGCATTAGTCGGACAGCACTTCTATGGCTACACCTTC. The V and J genes are TRBV25-1 and TRBJ1-2; possibly TRBD1 for D (6 bases). The CDR3 spans 20 residues. Per the germline V gene, CDR1 is MGHDK and CDR2 is SYGVNS. V was cut by 4 bases and J by 4 bases, with 31 bases left in between.

In this sample, this clonotype turned up many times. The chain has TRBV5-1 and TRBJ2-1; TRBD1 aligns across 7 bases. Germline V gives CDR1 SGHRS, CDR2 YFSETQ. CDR3 length: 14 amino acids. V trimming: 2 bases; J trimming: 5 bases; junction bases outside the gene matches: 4. CDR3 protein: CASSFRGSDNEQFF. CDR3 bases: TGCGCCAGCAGCTTCAGGGGGTCCGACAATGAGCAGTTCTTC.

This clonotype has only a few counts. The chain joins TRBV4-1 to TRBJ2-2, with 12 bases lining up with TRBD2. The germline V gene encodes CDR1 MGHRA and CDR2 YSYEKL. The CDR3 length is 16 residues. The trim removed 1 base at V and 4 bases at J, leaving 1 base unmatched. The CDR3 region has the DNA TGCGCCAGCAGCCAAGGGGGACTAGCGGGCACCGGGGAGCTGTTTTTT. Its protein product is CASSQGGLAGTGELFF.

This clonotype showed up many times. The V gene is TRBV7-8, the J gene TRBJ2-1; TRBD2 matches 11 bases. With 7 bases clipped from V and 5 bases from J, the junction kept 4 bases outside the gene matches. Per the germline V gene, CDR1 is SGHVS and CDR2 is FQNEAQ. CDR3 length equals 14 residues. This CDR3 reads CASKGTSGNNEQFF. The CDR3 DNA follows: TGTGCCAGCAAGGGGACTAGCGGTAACAATGAGCAGTTCTTC.

This clonotype was counted between two and nine times. The chain employs TRBV5-1 and TRBJ2-1, with TRBD2 matching 9 bases. This CDR3 has 14 amino acids. The V gene's germline CDR1 is SGHRS and CDR2 YFSETQ. Germline trimming cut 7 bases from V and 8 bases from J; bases unmatched to any gene: 10. CDR3 sequence (DNA): TGCGCCAGCGGACTGGGGACTAGCATACATGAGCAGTTCTTC. This encodes CASGLGTSIHEQFF.

The rearrangement joins TRBV5-1 to TRBJ2-2, with D hard to call. Trimming took off 4 bases at V and 4 bases at J, with 11 bases between the two ends. This CDR3 spans 14 amino acids. Germline V lookup: CDR1 SGHRS, CDR2 YFSETQ. CDR3 DNA sequence: TGCGCCAGCAGCAGAATAGGTGCCACCGGGGAGCTGTTTTTT. Amino acids: CASSRIGATGELFF.

This clonotype was seen repeatedly, ten times or more. At one end, the junction sequence differs from germline, possibly due to a read error. This chain joins TRBV5-1 and TRBJ2-5, with TRBD1 identical over 7 bases. Germline CDR1 is SGHRS and CDR2 is YFSETQ. The CDR3 runs to 12 residues. This CDR3 is CASSPGGETQYF. The CDR3 nucleotides are TGTGCCAGCAGTCCAGGGGGAGAGACCCAGTACTTC.

This clonotype was seen more than once but under ten times. The genes are TRBV12-3 or TRBV12-4 and TRBJ1-1; D remains unclear. Between the trimmed V and J ends, which lost 7 bases and 0 bases, there was a span of 6 bases. The CDR3 covers 12 residues. CDR3 sequence (DNA): TGTGCCAGCAAACGTATGAACACTGAAGCTTTCTTT. Its translation is CASKRMNTEAFF.

The gene calls are TRBV18 and TRBJ1-1, with a weak D call TRBD1 (5 bases). Trimming removed 4 bases from V and 4 bases from J, with 13 bases in between. CDR1 is KGHSH, CDR2 LQKENI, per germline. CDR3 length equals 14 residues. CDR3 DNA: TGTGCCAGCTCACGGGTCAGGGTCGGCACTGAAGCTTTCTTT. This sequence encodes CASSRVRVGTEAFF.

This clonotype was recorded a few times. CDR3 region: CSVGTGNSPLHF. In nucleotides, the CDR3 is TGCAGCGTTGGGACAGGGAATTCACCCCTCCACTTT. The chain carries TRBV29-1 and TRBJ1-6, with 8 bases lining up with TRBD1. The CDR3 runs 12 residues. Germline lookup yields CDR1 SQVTM and CDR2 ANQGSEA. J was trimmed by 7 bases and V by 4 bases; bases with no gene match: 0.

This clonotype was counted only a few times. V usage is TRBV5-1 and J usage is TRBJ2-7, with D tentatively TRBD2 (7 bases). The V end was cut by 0 bases, the J end by 4 bases, with 17 bases between. This CDR3 contains 16 residues. Germline V gene lookup returns CDR1 SGHRS and CDR2 YFSETQ. The CDR3: CASSLEGWGGGYEQYF. As DNA, the CDR3 is TGCGCCAGCAGCTTGGAAGGATGGGGAGGGGGATACGAGCAGTACTTC.

This clonotype has a handful of counts. The CDR3 coding sequence is TGTGCCAGCAGTTACTCTGGGACAGGGCGCGGCTACACCTTC. It yields the protein CASSYSGTGRGYTF. The chain recombines TRBV6-5 with TRBJ1-2; 9 positions agree with TRBD1. Trimming took 0 bases from V and 8 from J; bases not matched to a gene: 4. The germline gives CDR1 MNHEY, CDR2 SVGAGI. The CDR3 length is 14 residues.

The table lists this clonotype with many counts. The chain has TRBV4-1 and TRBJ2-3; 15 bases are a match to TRBD2. The CDR3 contains 16 residues. CDR1 is MGHRA and CDR2 is YSYEKL in the germline V gene. Losses at the gene ends were 6 bases for V and 4 bases for J; bases not matched to a gene: 5. CDR3 residues: CASSGTSGRWADTQYF. DNA of the CDR3: TGCGCCAGCAGTGGGACTAGCGGGAGGTGGGCAGATACGCAGTATTTT.

This clonotype was counted many times. The chain carries TRBV20-1 and TRBJ2-1, with D perhaps matching TRBD2 (6 bases). CDR1 and CDR2 (germline): DFQATT, SNEGSKA (reference sequence). The CDR3 has 12 residues. Trimming pared 7 bases from V and 15 bases from J, leaving 22 bases between. Here the CDR3 reads CSVGGSGPAPFF. CDR3 sequence (DNA): TGCAGTGTTGGAGGGAGCGGCCCCGCCCCGTTCTTC.

This clonotype occurred many times. V usage is TRBV5-1 and J usage is TRBJ1-1; 9 positions agree with TRBD1. Germline assignment: CDR1 SGHRS and CDR2 YFSETQ. CDR3 length: 15 amino acids. The junction had 9 bases not matched to a gene; V was cut back by 4 bases and J by 5 bases. The CDR3 here is CASSTLTGGRTEAFF. Here the CDR3 DNA reads TGCGCCAGCAGCACTCTAACAGGGGGCAGGACTGAAGCTTTCTTT. Variable domain in full (rest from reference TRBV5-1 and TRBJ1-1): KAGVTQTPRYLIKTRGQQVTLSCSPISGHRSVSWYQQTPGQGLQFLFEYFSETQRNKGNFPGRFSGRQFSNSRSEMNVSTLELGDSALYLCASSTLTGGRTEAFFGQGTRLTVV.

The V call is TRBV18, the J call TRBJ2-2; weak D call: TRBD2 (6 bases). Trimming removed 1 base at V and 6 bases at J, with 9 bases between. Germline CDR1 and CDR2: KGHSH and LQKENI. The CDR3 is 14 amino acids. In DNA form, the CDR3 reads TGTGCCAGCTCACCACGCGGGATTGCCGGGGAGCTGTTTTTT. This codes for CASSPRGIAGELFF. Full variable domain (rest looked up from reference TRBV18 and TRBJ2-2): NAGVMQNPRHLVRRRGQEARLRCSPMKGHSHVYWYRQLPEEGLKFMVYLQKENIIDESGMPKERFSAEFPKEGPSILRIQQVVRGDSAAYFCASSPRGIAGELFFGEGSRLTVL.

This clonotype was detected ten times or more. The rearrangement joins TRBV24-1 to TRBJ2-1; D not resolved. V lost 7 bases and J 4 bases, leaving 7 bases between the germline ends. CDR3 length: 12 amino acids. The germline gives CDR1 KGHDR, CDR2 SFDVKD. CDR3 coding DNA: TGTGCCACCAGAGTGAAATACAATGAGCAGTTCTTC. This encodes CATRVKYNEQFF.